Listed here are 18 T cell receptor beta chains from one sample, sequenced in a study of molecular identifiers for immune sequencing clone quantification. TCRdb re-analysed the PCR reads in MiXCR, keeping a single row per CDR3 protein. The sample carries about 500,000 distinct CDR3 sequences, roughly 23% recorded once. The sample taken for sequencing was naive CD8+ T cells from blood, with Jurkat cell RNA spiked in. Subset indicated: FACS-sorted CD8+CD4-CCR7+CD45RA+ naive T cells. The source of these receptors is a human donor in good health. Some libraries in this study had Jurkat cell RNA spiked in.

The chain has TRBV5-1 and TRBJ1-1; D unresolved. Between the trimmed V and J ends, which lost 0 bases and 4 bases, there was a span of 13 bases. This CDR3 has 15 amino acids. CDR1 is SGHRS, CDR2 YFSETQ, per germline. The CDR3 nucleotides read TGCGCCAGCAGCTTGGGCCCCGGAGGAGGCACTGAAGCTTTCTTT. Protein: CASSLGPGGGTEAFF.

This clonotype was counted ten times or more. This chain links TRBV2 with TRBJ1-3, with a tentative D call TRBD1 (6 bases). With 7 bases removed from V and 0 bases from J, the gap between germline ends came to 10 bases. The CDR3 contains 14 residues. Germline CDR1 SNHLY, CDR2 FYNNEI. The CDR3 loop reads CASIGQSSGNTIYF. For the CDR3, the DNA is TGTGCCAGCATCGGACAGTCCTCTGGAAACACCATATATTTT.

The table lists this clonotype with many counts. CDR3 nucleotide sequence: TGTGCCAGCAGCTTATATCCACGCGGACAGGGCTTCTACGAGCAGTACTTC. It codes for CASSLYPRGQGFYEQYF. The chain combines TRBV7-2 with TRBJ2-7, with TRBD1 matching over 8 bases. Germline trimming cut 2 bases from V and 3 bases from J; bases unmatched to any gene: 12. The CDR3 length is 17 residues. Germline V lookup: CDR1 SGHTA, CDR2 FQGNSA. Combining the CDR3 with reference TRBV7-2 and TRBJ2-7 gives the whole variable domain GAGVSQSPSNKVTEKGKDVELRCDPISGHTALYWYRQSLGQGLEFLIYFQGNSAPDKSGLPSDRFSAERTGGSVSTLTIQRTQQEDSAVYLCASSLYPRGQGFYEQYFGPGTRLTVT.

The rearrangement uses TRBV12-3 or TRBV12-4 and TRBJ2-7, with TRBD1 matching over 7 bases. The CDR3 totals 16 residues. Trimming at V came to 7 bases and at J to 2 bases, leaving 14 bases not matched to a gene. The CDR3 protein is CASTIATGAFAYEQYF. The CDR3 DNA is TGTGCCAGCACCATCGCTACAGGGGCATTTGCCTACGAGCAGTACTTC.

This clonotype was seen many times. The gene calls are TRBV19 and TRBJ2-3, with D perhaps matching TRBD1 (6 bases). The CDR3 extends over 12 amino acids. Per germline, CDR1 LNHDA and CDR2 SQIVND (reference sequence). Deletions cut 7 bases from V and 4 bases from J, with 9 bases between. Written as DNA, the CDR3 is TGTGCCAGTAACGCAGGGGCAGATACGCAGTATTTT. This gives the protein CASNAGADTQYF.

This clonotype was recorded at least ten times. The DNA for the CDR3 is TGTGCCAGCAGTGAATTAAGGGAGAAATCCTACGAGCAGTACTTC. Protein product: CASSELREKSYEQYF. This chain uses TRBV25-1 with TRBJ2-7, with TRBD2 as a possible D gene (5 bases). V was trimmed by 1 base and J by 1 base, leaving 11 bases between them. CDR3 length: 15 amino acids. The germline gives CDR1 MGHDK, CDR2 SYGVNS.

This clonotype was counted at least ten times. The chain links TRBV6-5 to TRBJ1-2; D remains ambiguous. The length of the CDR3 is 14 residues. The germline V gene has CDR1 MNHEY and CDR2 SVGAGI. V was clipped by 0 bases and J by 4 bases, with 9 bases between them. DNA of the CDR3: TGTGCCAGCAGTTACTCGTTCGACGGCTATGGCTACACCTTC. Residues: CASSYSFDGYGYTF.

This clonotype was picked up many times. V is TRBV30 and J is TRBJ2-3; D may match TRBD1 or TRBD2 (5 bases each). With 4 bases removed from V and 5 bases from J, the gap between germline ends came to 16 bases. The CDR3 is made up of 14 amino acids. Germline V CDR1 and CDR2: GTSNPN, SVGIG (reference sequence). Here the CDR3 reads CAWTVGVGQDTQYF. The DNA of the CDR3 is TGTGCCTGGACGGTGGGGGTAGGGCAAGATACGCAGTATTTT. Drawing the rest from reference TRBV30 and TRBJ2-3, the complete variable domain is SQTIHQWPATLVQPVGSPLSLECTVEGTSNPNLYWYRQAAGRGLQLLFYSVGIGQISSEVPQNLSASRPQDRQFILSSKKLLLSDSGFYLCAWTVGVGQDTQYFGPGTRLTVL.

The chain uses TRBV19 and TRBJ2-7; D is tentatively TRBD1 or TRBD2 (5 bases each). The CDR3 totals 13 residues. Germline V gives CDR1 LNHDA, CDR2 SQIVND (reference sequence). V was clipped by 5 bases and J by 2 bases, with 10 bases between them. CDR3 sequence: CASSAGAAYEQYF. For the CDR3, the DNA is TGTGCCAGTAGTGCCGGGGCTGCCTACGAGCAGTACTTC.

CDR3: CASSLLGGTGTYEQYF. In nucleotides, the CDR3 is TGTGCCAGCAGTTTACTTGGGGGGACAGGTACCTACGAGCAGTACTTC. The chain has TRBV27 and TRBJ2-7; 8 bases align to TRBD1. The CDR3 contains 16 residues. Germline CDR1 reads MNHEY; CDR2 reads SMNVEV (reference sequence). The J segment lost 2 bases and the V segment lost 2 bases, leaving 8 bases of the junction unmatched.

This clonotype was counted only a few times. The chain links TRBV20-1 to TRBJ1-3, with TRBD1 as a possible D gene (5 bases). Germline V lookup: CDR1 DFQATT, CDR2 SNEGSKA (reference sequence). CDR3 length: 16 amino acids. V lost 5 bases and J 3 bases, leaving 20 bases between the germline ends. The CDR3 nucleotides read TGCAGTGCTCCATACCGGGGACTGACCTTTGGAAACACCATATATTTT. Protein: CSAPYRGLTFGNTIYF.

This clonotype appeared many times. J is TRBJ1-1 and V is TRBV7-9; D gene unclear. This CDR3 has 13 residues. Germline V gene lookup returns CDR1 SEHNR and CDR2 FQNEAQ (reference sequence). Trimming cost V 2 bases and J 3 bases, with 7 bases left between them. The CDR3 nucleotides read TGTGCCAGCAGCTTACCATTGGACACTGAAGCTTTCTTT. Translated: CASSLPLDTEAFF.

A remark on this clonotype: A much larger clone differs by one base, so this may be a read error. The chain links TRBV14 to TRBJ1-1; D might be TRBD1 (6 bases). The CDR3 has 15 residues. From germline, CDR1 is SGHDN and CDR2 FVKESK. The chain's CDR3 is CANSQAQTGRSEAFF. In DNA, the CDR3 is TGTGCCAACAGCCAAGCCCAGACAGGCAGAAGTGAAGCTTTCTTT.

This chain connects TRBV4-1 to TRBJ1-3, with D maybe TRBD1 (5 bases). This CDR3 region has 17 residues. The V gene lost 0 bases and the J gene lost 0 bases, with 12 bases spanning the gap. The germline V gene encodes CDR1 MGHRA and CDR2 YSYEKL. This CDR3 is CASSQDEGTGSGNTIYF. The CDR3 region has the DNA TGCGCCAGCAGCCAAGATGAAGGGACTGGCTCTGGAAACACCATATATTTT.

This clonotype was found many times. This chain links TRBV28 with TRBJ2-7; TRBD2 aligns across 13 bases. Germline CDR1 MDHEN, CDR2 SYDVKM. This CDR3 spans 16 amino acids. Trimming cost V 6 bases and J 4 bases; bases outside gene matches: 9. CDR3 region: CASSQLLLAGGYEQYF. CDR3 DNA: TGTGCCAGCAGCCAACTCCTACTAGCGGGGGGGTACGAGCAGTACTTC.

This clonotype was counted once. This could be a read error, since a much larger clone is one nucleotide away. The chain employs TRBV20-1 and TRBJ2-5; D possibly corresponds to TRBD2 (6 bases). Germline lookup yields CDR1 DFQATT and CDR2 SNEGSKA (reference sequence). Trimming removed 0 bases at V and 4 bases at J, with 12 bases between. The CDR3 sequence is 14 residues long. CDR3 bases: TGCAGTGCTAGAGATCGGGCGGGGCGAGAGACCCAGTACTTC. Protein product: CSARDRAGRETQYF.

This clonotype was seen at least ten times. V is TRBV20-1 and J is TRBJ1-1; tentatively, D is TRBD1 (5 bases). Germline V gene lookup returns CDR1 DFQATT and CDR2 SNEGSKA (reference sequence). CDR3 length: 17 residues. V was trimmed by 0 bases and J by 0 bases, leaving 17 bases between them. CDR3 protein: CSARDEPGQTMNTEAFF. CDR3 sequence (DNA): TGCAGTGCTAGAGATGAACCAGGGCAAACTATGAACACTGAAGCTTTCTTT.

This clonotype was detected many times. The gene calls are TRBV6-2 or TRBV6-3 and TRBJ2-1; 9 bases fit TRBD1. V shed 6 bases and J 7 bases; nucleotides not matched to a gene: 1. The length of the CDR3 is 12 residues. The germline CDR1 and CDR2 sequences are MNHEY and SVGEGT. CDR3 sequence: CASRTGGNEQFF. CDR3 DNA: TGTGCCAGCAGGACAGGGGGAAATGAGCAGTTCTTC.